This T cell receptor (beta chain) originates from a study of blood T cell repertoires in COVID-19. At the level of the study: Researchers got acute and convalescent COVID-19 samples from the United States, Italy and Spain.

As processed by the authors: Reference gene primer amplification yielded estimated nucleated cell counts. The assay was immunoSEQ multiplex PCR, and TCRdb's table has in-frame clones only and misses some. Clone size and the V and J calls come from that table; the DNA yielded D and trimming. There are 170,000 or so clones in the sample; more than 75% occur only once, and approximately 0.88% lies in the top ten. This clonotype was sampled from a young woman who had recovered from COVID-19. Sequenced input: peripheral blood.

CDR3 loop: CASSPVSGAYQETQYF. The CDR3 nucleotides read TGCGCCAGCAGCCCCGTCAGCGGGGCGTACCAAGAGACCCAGTACTTC. This chain connects TRBV4-1 to TRBJ2-5, with TRBD2 matching 7 bases. The CDR3 loop spans 16 amino acids. V gave up 4 bases and J gave up 0 bases; unmatched junction bases: 8. CDR1 is MGHRA and CDR2 is YSYEKL in the germline V gene.